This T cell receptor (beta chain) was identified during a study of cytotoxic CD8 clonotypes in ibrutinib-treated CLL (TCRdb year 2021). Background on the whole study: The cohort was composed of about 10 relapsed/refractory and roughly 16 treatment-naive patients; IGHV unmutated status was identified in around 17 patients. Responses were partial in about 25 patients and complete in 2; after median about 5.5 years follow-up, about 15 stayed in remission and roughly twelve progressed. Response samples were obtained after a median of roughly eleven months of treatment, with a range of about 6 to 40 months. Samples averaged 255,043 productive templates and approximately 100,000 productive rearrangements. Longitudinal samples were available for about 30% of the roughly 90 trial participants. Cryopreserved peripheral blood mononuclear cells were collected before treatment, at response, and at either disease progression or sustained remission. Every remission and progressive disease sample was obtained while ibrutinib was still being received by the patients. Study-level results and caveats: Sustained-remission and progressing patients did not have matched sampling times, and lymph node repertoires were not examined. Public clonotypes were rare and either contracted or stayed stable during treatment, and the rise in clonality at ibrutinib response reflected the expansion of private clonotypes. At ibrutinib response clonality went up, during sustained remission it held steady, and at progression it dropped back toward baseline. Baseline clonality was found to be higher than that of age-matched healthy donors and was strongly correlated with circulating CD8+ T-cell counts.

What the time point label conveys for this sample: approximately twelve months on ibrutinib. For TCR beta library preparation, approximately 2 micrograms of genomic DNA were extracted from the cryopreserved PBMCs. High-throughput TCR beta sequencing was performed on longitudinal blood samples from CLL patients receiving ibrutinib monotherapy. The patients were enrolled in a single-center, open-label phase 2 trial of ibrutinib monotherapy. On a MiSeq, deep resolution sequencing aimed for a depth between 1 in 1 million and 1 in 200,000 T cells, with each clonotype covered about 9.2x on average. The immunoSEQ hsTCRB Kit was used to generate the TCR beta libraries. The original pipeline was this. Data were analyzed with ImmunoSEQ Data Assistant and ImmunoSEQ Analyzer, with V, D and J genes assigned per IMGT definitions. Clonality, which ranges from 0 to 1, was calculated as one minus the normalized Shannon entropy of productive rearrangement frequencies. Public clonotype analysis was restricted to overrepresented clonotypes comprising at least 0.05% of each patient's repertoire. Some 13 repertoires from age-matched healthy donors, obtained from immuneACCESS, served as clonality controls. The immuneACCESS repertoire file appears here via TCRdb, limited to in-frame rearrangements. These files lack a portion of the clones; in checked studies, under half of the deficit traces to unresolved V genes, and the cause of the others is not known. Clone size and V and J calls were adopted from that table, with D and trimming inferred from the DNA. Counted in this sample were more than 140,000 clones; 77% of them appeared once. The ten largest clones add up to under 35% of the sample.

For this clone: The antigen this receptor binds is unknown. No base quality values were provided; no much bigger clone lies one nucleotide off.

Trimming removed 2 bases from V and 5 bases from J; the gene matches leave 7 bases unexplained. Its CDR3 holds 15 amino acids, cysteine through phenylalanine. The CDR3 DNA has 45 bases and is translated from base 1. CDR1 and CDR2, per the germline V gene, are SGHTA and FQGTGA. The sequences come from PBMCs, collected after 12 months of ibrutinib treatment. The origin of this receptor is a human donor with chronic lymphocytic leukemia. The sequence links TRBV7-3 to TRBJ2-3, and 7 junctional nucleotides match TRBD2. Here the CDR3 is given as CASSLGGDLRDTQYF. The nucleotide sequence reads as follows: TGTGCCAGCAGCTTAGGGGGGGACTTAAGAGATACGCAGTATTTT.